The 21 T cell receptor beta chains below come from one sample, sequenced in a study of neurological immune-mediated disorders. Time point here: longitudinal time-point 2. TCRdb re-called the 5' RACE reads with MiXCR, one entry per CDR3 protein. Altogether roughly 48,000 distinct CDR3 sequences are present, about an eighth being singletons, with the ten largest covering 4.5%. The sequencing input was PBMCs. Receptors originate from a male donor with HTLV-1-associated myelopathy (HAM/TSP).

The chain has TRBV11-2 and TRBJ1-6, with unresolved D. The CDR3 has 13 amino acids. Germline V gives CDR1 SGHAT, CDR2 FQNNGV. V lost 5 bases and J 8 bases, leaving 10 bases between the germline ends. CDR3 loop: CASSPRFDSPLHF. CDR3 nucleotides: TGTGCCAGCAGCCCCCGTTTCGATTCACCCCTCCACTTT.

This clonotype was observed a single time. One base away lies a much larger clone, so this may be a sequencing read error. The CDR3 nucleotides read TGTGCCAGCAACTTAGCGCGGGAGTGGGGGGACAAACATGCAGTAAATGAGCAGTTCTTC. This codes for CASNLAREWGDKHAVNEQFF. The V gene is TRBV7-8, the J gene TRBJ2-1, with a possible D match to TRBD2 (7 bases). In germline, CDR1 is SGHVS, CDR2 FQNEAQ. The CDR3 covers 20 residues.

This clonotype was detected ten times or more. In nucleotides, the CDR3 is TGCGCCAGCGATCCGGGACAGAGTCGGGGAGTGCAGTACTTC. Amino acid sequence: CASDPGQSRGVQYF. The gene calls are TRBV5-1 and TRBJ2-7; 7 bases match TRBD1. The CDR3 consists of 14 residues. The germline gives CDR1 SGHRS, CDR2 YFSETQ. V was clipped by 7 bases and J by 9 bases; unmatched bases: 16.

Ten or more counts support this clonotype. V usage is TRBV27 and J usage is TRBJ2-1; the D call may be TRBD1 or TRBD2 (5 bases each). With 6 bases removed from V and 0 bases from J, the gap between germline ends came to 9 bases. The CDR3 extends over 14 amino acids. Germline V gene data show CDR1 as MNHEY and CDR2 as SMNVEV (reference sequence). DNA for the CDR3: TGTGCCAGCAGCCCCGGGGCCTCCTACAATGAGCAGTTCTTC. Translated, it gives CASSPGASYNEQFF.

This clonotype was observed at least ten times. This chain links TRBV24-1 with TRBJ2-5; D call uncertain. The V gene's germline CDR1 is KGHDR and CDR2 SFDVKD. CDR3 length equals 13 residues. Trimming left V 4 bases short and J 5 bases short, with 10 bases between. CDR3 residues: CATSDPAGETQYF. CDR3 DNA sequence: TGTGCCACCAGTGACCCTGCCGGGGAGACCCAGTACTTC.

This clonotype was seen many times. The CDR3: CASSRREFGEAFF. In nucleotides, the CDR3 is TGTGCCAGCAGCCGCAGGGAGTTTGGGGAAGCTTTCTTT. The chain is built from TRBV7-8 and TRBJ1-1; D is perhaps TRBD1 (5 bases). Germline lookup yields CDR1 SGHVS and CDR2 FQNEAQ. The CDR3 has 13 residues. Trimming pared 5 bases from V and 8 bases from J, leaving 15 bases between.

In this sample, this clonotype turned up many times. The J gene is TRBJ1-3, the V gene TRBV5-1; 9 bases map to TRBD1. The CDR3 runs 15 residues. The junction had 3 bases not matched to a gene; V was cut back by 5 bases and J by 0 bases. The germline V gene has CDR1 SGHRS and CDR2 YFSETQ. DNA for the CDR3: TGCGCCAGCAGTCGGGACAGGGCCTCTGGAAACACCATATATTTT. Its protein is CASSRDRASGNTIYF.

This clonotype was recorded many times. This sequence joins TRBV5-1 and TRBJ1-4, with a possible D match to TRBD1 (5 bases). V was pared by 0 bases and J by 6 bases, with 15 bases between. The CDR3 extends over 16 amino acids. Per germline, CDR1 SGHRS and CDR2 YFSETQ. The CDR3 sequence is CASSLGSRARDEKLFF. CDR3 coding DNA: TGCGCCAGCAGCTTGGGATCCAGGGCTCGGGATGAAAAACTGTTTTTT.

Ten or more counts support this clonotype. The gene calls are TRBV5-5 and TRBJ2-7, with D uncertain. The V and J ends lost 4 bases and 3 bases respectively, with 8 bases between them. CDR1 is SGHKS and CDR2 is YYEKEE in the germline V gene (reference sequence). CDR3 length equals 12 residues. The CDR3 region is CASSPSVYEQYF. The CDR3 bases are TGTGCCAGCAGCCCATCCGTCTACGAGCAGTACTTC.

This clonotype was seen at least ten times. The chain joins TRBV5-1 to TRBJ2-5, with 8 bases that match TRBD2. There are 14 residues in the CDR3. Germline V lookup: CDR1 SGHRS, CDR2 YFSETQ. Trimming cost V 6 bases and J 1 base; bases outside gene matches: 5. CDR3 sequence reads: CASNLAGPQETQYF. In DNA form, the CDR3 reads TGCGCCAGCAACCTAGCGGGCCCCCAAGAGACCCAGTACTTC. The whole variable domain, remainder taken from reference TRBV5-1 and TRBJ2-5, is KAGVTQTPRYLIKTRGQQVTLSCSPISGHRSVSWYQQTPGQGLQFLFEYFSETQRNKGNFPGRFSGRQFSNSRSEMNVSTLELGDSALYLCASNLAGPQETQYFGPGTRLLVL.

This clonotype appeared many times. V is TRBV24-1 and J is TRBJ2-3; TRBD1 matches 10 bases. In germline, CDR1 is KGHDR, CDR2 SFDVKD. Germline trimming cut 7 bases from V and 3 bases from J; bases unmatched to any gene: 0. The length of the CDR3 is 13 residues. For the CDR3, the DNA is TGTGCCACCAGGGACAGGGGGACAGATACGCAGTATTTT. It codes for CATRDRGTDTQYF.

With respect to this clonotype: A much larger clone differs by one base, so this may be a read error. The CDR3 is CSARVLVGETRYF. Written as DNA, the CDR3 is TGCAGTGCTAGAGTTCTAGTGGGGGAAACCCGGTACTTC. The chain recombines TRBV20-1 with TRBJ2-5; D is tentatively TRBD1 or TRBD2 (5 bases each). The length of the CDR3 is 13 residues. Germline V gene lookup returns CDR1 DFQATT and CDR2 SNEGSKA (reference sequence).

At least ten counts were recorded for this clonotype. The CDR3 bases are TGTGCCAGCAGCTTCAGGGTGTTCGATTCACCCCTCCACTTT. Amino acids: CASSFRVFDSPLHF. This chain joins TRBV7-2 and TRBJ1-6, with D possibly TRBD1 on 5 matching bases. This CDR3 region has 14 residues. V shed 3 bases and J shed 8 bases, with 11 bases lying between them. Germline V gives CDR1 SGHTA, CDR2 FQGNSA. Supplemented by reference TRBV7-2 and TRBJ1-6, the full variable domain reads GAGVSQSPSNKVTEKGKDVELRCDPISGHTALYWYRQSLGQGLEFLIYFQGNSAPDKSGLPSDRFSAERTGGSVSTLTIQRTQQEDSAVYLCASSFRVFDSPLHFGNGTRLTVT.

The CDR3 spells CASSLTGGRQETQYF. Here the CDR3 DNA reads TGCGCCAGCAGCTTGACCGGAGGGCGGCAGGAGACCCAGTACTTC. This chain connects TRBV5-1 to TRBJ2-5, with D perhaps TRBD2 (6 bases). The V end lost 1 base, the J end lost 5 bases, and 15 bases lay between the germline ends. The CDR3 is 15 residues long. Germline values: CDR1 SGHRS, CDR2 YFSETQ.

This clonotype was detected ten times or more. The chain carries TRBV5-1 and TRBJ1-2; D might be TRBD1 (5 bases). V lost 0 bases and J 1 base, leaving 13 bases between the germline ends. Germline CDR1 and CDR2: SGHRS and YFSETQ. CDR3 length: 16 amino acids. For the CDR3, the DNA is TGCGCCAGCAGCTTGGACCGCCGACAGAATAACTATGGCTACACCTTC. Its protein product is CASSLDRRQNNYGYTF. Full variable domain (remainder filled in from reference TRBV5-1 and TRBJ1-2): KAGVTQTPRYLIKTRGQQVTLSCSPISGHRSVSWYQQTPGQGLQFLFEYFSETQRNKGNFPGRFSGRQFSNSRSEMNVSTLELGDSALYLCASSLDRRQNNYGYTFGSGTRLTVV.

At least ten counts were recorded for this clonotype. The CDR3 region has the DNA TGTGCCACCAGCAGAGAGGGGCACGAGCAGTACTTC. Protein product: CATSREGHEQYF. The chain links TRBV15 to TRBJ2-7, with TRBD1 as a possible D gene (5 bases). This CDR3 region has 12 residues. Trimming took off 0 bases at V and 5 bases at J, with 5 bases between the two ends. Germline CDR1 LNHNV, CDR2 YYDKDF (reference sequence).

This clonotype was counted at least ten times. The chain couples TRBV11-2 to TRBJ1-2; the match to TRBD1 covers 8 bases. CDR3 length equals 13 residues. Germline V CDR1 and CDR2: SGHAT, FQNNGV. After removal of 1 base from V and 8 bases from J, the junction contained 3 bases not matched to a gene. In DNA form, the CDR3 reads TGTGCCAGCAGCTTAGTGCAGGGGGCCGGCTACACCTTC. Residues: CASSLVQGAGYTF.

This clonotype was seen at least ten times. The chain uses TRBV29-1 and TRBJ2-5; TRBD2 aligns across 12 bases. V lost 5 bases and J lost 5; bases outside the gene matches: 9. Germline CDR1 is SQVTM and CDR2 is ANQGSEA. This CDR3 comprises 15 residues. CDR3 region: CSVSPSGGGSETQYF. CDR3 nucleotide sequence: TGCAGCGTTTCCCCTAGCGGGGGGGGATCGGAGACCCAGTACTTC.

The rearrangement uses TRBV5-1 and TRBJ2-5, with D unclear. V shed 2 bases and J shed 2 bases, with 10 bases lying between them. CDR1 SGHRS and CDR2 YFSETQ come from the germline V gene. CDR3 length: 14 amino acids. This CDR3 is CASSFKQNQETQYF. CDR3 DNA: TGCGCCAGCAGCTTTAAGCAGAATCAAGAGACCCAGTACTTC.

This clonotype was counted ten times or more. CDR3 loop: CASNDRGLTEAFF. Here the CDR3 DNA reads TGTGCCAGCAATGACAGGGGGCTCACTGAAGCTTTCTTT. The rearrangement joins TRBV7-2 to TRBJ1-1; 10 bases are shared with TRBD1. This CDR3 is 13 amino acids long. V was pared by 7 bases and J by 4 bases, with 3 bases of the junction left unmatched. Per the germline V gene, CDR1 is SGHTA and CDR2 is FQGNSA. Full variable domain (remainder filled in from reference TRBV7-2 and TRBJ1-1): GAGVSQSPSNKVTEKGKDVELRCDPISGHTALYWYRQSLGQGLEFLIYFQGNSAPDKSGLPSDRFSAERTGGSVSTLTIQRTQQEDSAVYLCASNDRGLTEAFFGQGTRLTVV.

This clonotype was recorded at least ten times. A junction end diverges from the germline sequence, so it may reflect a read error. The V call is TRBV20-1, the J call TRBJ2-5; D gene ambiguous. This CDR3 has 10 residues. Per germline, CDR1 DFQATT and CDR2 SNEGSKA (reference sequence). CDR3 coding DNA: TGCAGTGCCCAACAAGGGACCCAGTACTTC. Translated: CSAQQGTQYF.